These 19 T cell receptor beta chains were sequenced from one sample in a study of Graves' ophthalmopathy and Graves' hyperthyroidism. The study amplified TCR beta CDR3 regions using RNA transcripts. HTBI-primed first-round RT-PCR preceded second-round multiplex PCR. TCRdb re-called the multiplex PCR reads through MiXCR, storing one row per CDR3 protein. The sample has some 250,000 distinct CDR3 sequences, around 50% seen once. Sequencing was carried out using peripheral blood. All receptors come from an adult man with Graves' ophthalmopathy.

This chain joins TRBV20-1 and TRBJ2-2; possibly TRBD2 for D (7 bases). CDR1 is DFQATT and CDR2 is SNEGSKA in the germline V gene (reference sequence). There are 17 residues in the CDR3. Between the trimmed V and J ends, which lost 0 bases and 1 base, there was a span of 15 bases. CDR3 sequence reads: CSARDTRGAKNTGELFF. Here the CDR3 DNA reads TGCAGTGCTAGAGATACCCGGGGGGCAAAGAACACCGGGGAGCTGTTTTTT.

This chain links TRBV15 with TRBJ1-2, with a tentative D call TRBD1 (5 bases). Per germline, CDR1 LNHNV and CDR2 YYDKDF (reference sequence). V lost 0 bases and J 8 bases, leaving 13 bases between the germline ends. The CDR3 spans 14 residues. The CDR3 here is CATSRDWGLSGYTF. The CDR3 DNA is TGTGCCACCAGCAGAGATTGGGGCCTTTCGGGCTACACCTTC.

This clonotype was counted a single time. J is TRBJ1-4 and V is TRBV11-2, with D possibly matching TRBD1 (6 bases). Germline V gene data show CDR1 as SGHAT and CDR2 as FQNNGV. This CDR3 has 15 amino acids. Trimming took 2 bases from V and 8 from J, leaving 15 bases between them. CDR3 protein: CASSLMGGAGEKLFF. The CDR3 DNA sequence: TGTGCCAGCAGCTTAATGGGGGGCGCGGGGGAAAAACTGTTTTTT.

This rearrangement joins TRBV19 to TRBJ1-5; tentative D call: TRBD1 (5 bases). The germline gives CDR1 LNHDA, CDR2 SQIVND (reference sequence). Between the trimmed V and J ends, which lost 0 bases and 7 bases, there was a span of 10 bases. This CDR3 spans 14 amino acids. CDR3 sequence: CASSIDSGWQPQHF. The CDR3 DNA sequence: TGTGCCAGTAGTATAGATTCAGGGTGGCAGCCCCAGCATTTT.

This clonotype came up a few times. J is TRBJ1-5 and V is TRBV20-1, with 12 nucleotides matching TRBD1. There are 14 residues in the CDR3. Trimming cost V 6 bases and J 4 bases; bases outside gene matches: 4. Germline V gene sequence: CDR1 DFQATT, CDR2 SNEGSKA (reference sequence). As DNA, the CDR3 is TGCAGTGCCGGGACAGGGGGCGTGAATCAGCCCCAGCATTTT. Protein sequence: CSAGTGGVNQPQHF.

V gene TRBV12-3 or TRBV12-4 combines with J gene TRBJ1-1; no clear D. This CDR3 is 13 amino acids long. Trimming shortened V by 5 bases and J by 8 bases, and 15 bases separated the two germline ends. DNA of the CDR3: TGTGCCAGCAGTCCCACCCCTGGGAGGGAAGCTTTCTTT. This gives the protein CASSPTPGREAFF.

To note about this clonotype: At one of its ends the junction is not consistent with the germline gene, which may arise from a read error. The CDR3, as DNA: TGTGCCAGCAGCTTAATGGTGGGGAACACCGGGGGGCTGTTTTTT. Its protein product is CASSLMVGNTGGLFF. This chain connects TRBV7-3 to TRBJ2-2, with D possibly TRBD2 on 6 matching bases. This CDR3 spans 15 amino acids. Germline V gives CDR1 SGHTA, CDR2 FQGTGA.

The V gene is TRBV7-9, the J gene TRBJ1-6; perhaps TRBD1 as D (5 bases). Germline V gives CDR1 SEHNR, CDR2 FQNEAQ (reference sequence). V was shortened by 4 bases and J by 0 bases, with 10 bases between the two germline ends. This CDR3 contains 16 residues. The CDR3 here is CASSSYRSSYNSPLHF. CDR3 nucleotide sequence: TGTGCCAGCAGCTCCTACAGGAGCTCCTATAATTCACCCCTCCACTTT.

The chain employs TRBV29-1 and TRBJ2-5, with D perhaps TRBD2 (6 bases). CDR1 is SQVTM, CDR2 ANQGSEA, per germline. This CDR3 region has 15 residues. The CDR3 DNA is TGCAGTGCTAATTTAGACCGGGAGCTTCAAGAGACCCAGTACTTC. It encodes CSANLDRELQETQYF.

J is TRBJ2-2 and V is TRBV29-1; D not resolved. The ends were cut back, 4 bases at V and 4 bases at J, with 13 bases in the middle. Germline lookup yields CDR1 SQVTM and CDR2 ANQGSEA. The CDR3 consists of 14 residues. The CDR3 loop reads CSVVDPEGTGELFF. For the CDR3, the DNA is TGCAGCGTTGTTGACCCCGAAGGCACCGGGGAGCTGTTTTTT.

This chain links TRBV11-2 with TRBJ1-2; a possible D gene is TRBD1 (5 bases). There are 13 residues in the CDR3. V lost 2 bases to trimming and J lost 5 bases, with 9 bases between them. Per the germline V gene, CDR1 is SGHAT and CDR2 is FQNNGV. CDR3 sequence reads: CASSLNGGYGYTF. In DNA, the CDR3 is TGTGCCAGCAGCTTAAATGGGGGATATGGCTACACCTTC.

Comments on this clonotype: The junction does not match germline at one end; this may be a read error. The chain employs TRBV6-2 or TRBV6-3 and TRBJ2-7; D is ambiguous. Germline V gene lookup returns CDR1 MNHEY and CDR2 SVGEGT. CDR3 length equals 12 residues. CDR3 DNA sequence: TGTGCCAGCAGTTCTCCCCCGGCGGAGCCGTACTTC. Its translation is CASSSPPAEPYF.

The rearrangement uses TRBV9 and TRBJ1-1; D uncertain. The germline CDR1 and CDR2 sequences are SGDLS and YYNGEE. Trimming took off 6 bases at V and 2 bases at J, with 8 bases between the two ends. The CDR3 has 12 residues. The CDR3 DNA reads TGTGCCAGCAAAACTTCCAACACTGAAGCTTTCTTT. Its translation: CASKTSNTEAFF. Supplemented by reference TRBV9 and TRBJ1-1, the full variable domain reads DSGVTQTPKHLITATGQRVTLRCSPRSGDLSVYWYQQSLDQGLQFLIQYYNGEERAKGNILERFSAQQFPDLHSELNLSSLELGDSALYFCASKTSNTEAFFGQGTRLTVV.

This clonotype has at least ten counts. This rearrangement joins TRBV29-1 to TRBJ1-4; a weak D match, TRBD1 (5 bases). This CDR3 spans 15 amino acids. Between the trimmed V and J ends, which lost 1 base and 10 bases, there was a span of 19 bases. Germline V lookup: CDR1 SQVTM, CDR2 ANQGSEA. CDR3 nucleotide sequence: TGCAGCGTTGAAGTCTCCGGGACGTCAAAGGGAAAACTGTTTTTT. Translation: CSVEVSGTSKGKLFF.

The rearrangement uses TRBV7-2 and TRBJ2-7; D remains unclear. The CDR3 has 14 amino acids. Germline assignment: CDR1 SGHTA and CDR2 FQGNSA. V lost 3 bases to trimming and J lost 7 bases, with 16 bases between them. CDR3 residues: CASSLEPTNDEQYF. CDR3 DNA: TGTGCCAGCAGCTTGGAACCCACCAACGATGAGCAGTACTTC.

The chain joins TRBV7-9 to TRBJ2-5; the D gene is possibly TRBD1 (6 bases). Trimming took 5 bases from V and 1 from J, leaving 11 bases between them. The CDR3 is 14 amino acids. CDR1 SEHNR and CDR2 FQNEAQ come from the germline V gene (reference sequence). The CDR3 DNA reads as TGTGCCAGCAGCGTTACAGGGTTCCAAGAGACCCAGTACTTC. It is translated as CASSVTGFQETQYF.

The chain carries TRBV2 and TRBJ1-2; 7 bases match TRBD1. CDR1 and CDR2 (germline): SNHLY, FYNNEI. V shed 0 bases and J 3 bases; nucleotides not matched to a gene: 16. CDR3 length: 19 residues. The DNA of the CDR3 is TGTGCCAGCAGTGAAGCGCACTGGGCCGGGCAGGGGGTAGACTATGGCTACACCTTC. Translation gives CASSEAHWAGQGVDYGYTF.

The gene calls are TRBV6-5 and TRBJ1-2; tentative D call: TRBD1 (6 bases). Germline V lookup: CDR1 MNHEY, CDR2 SVGAGI. V lost 11 bases and J 0 bases, leaving 16 bases between the germline ends. The CDR3 runs 14 residues. The CDR3 sequence: CAAGAVYSNYGYTF. For the CDR3, the DNA is TGTGCCGCGGGGGCAGTCTACTCTAACTATGGCTACACCTTC.

This sequence joins TRBV2 and TRBJ1-5; 7 positions agree with TRBD1. The CDR3 extends over 15 amino acids. Germline V gene sequence: CDR1 SNHLY, CDR2 FYNNEI. The V gene end was trimmed by 6 bases and the J gene end by 4 bases; junction bases not matched to a gene: 9. The CDR3 DNA follows: TGTGCCAGCAGACTGCAGGACAGGCAAAATCAGCCCCAGCATTTT. Its protein is CASRLQDRQNQPQHF. The variable domain in full, with the rest retrieved from reference TRBV2 and TRBJ1-5, is EPEVTQTPSHQVTQMGQEVILRCVPISNHLYFYWYRQILGQKVEFLVSFYNNEISEKSEIFDDQFSVERPDGSNFTLKIRSTKLEDSAMYFCASRLQDRQNQPQHFGDGTRLSIL.